This T cell receptor (beta chain) was obtained from a study of control samples from healthy donors and cancer patients. Clones were read by immunoSEQ multiplex PCR, and TCRdb kept only the in-frame ones, dropping some. The sample contains roughly 100,000 clones, around 90% of which appear only once. CDR3 length: 14 amino acids. Per the germline V gene, CDR1 is LNHDA and CDR2 is SQIVND (reference sequence). Trimming pared 5 bases from V and 1 base from J, leaving 11 bases between. The V gene is TRBV19, the J gene TRBJ1-1; unclear D gene. This TCR was sampled from a woman aged 18 to 35 in good health. Sequences were obtained from blood. The CDR3 loop reads CASSSPWPNTEAFF. The DNA for the CDR3 is TGTGCCAGTAGTTCCCCGTGGCCGAACACTGAAGCTTTCTTT.